This T cell receptor beta chain was profiled in a study of Graves' ophthalmopathy and Graves' hyperthyroidism. Germline CDR1 is SGHDN and CDR2 is FVKESK. The CDR3 extends over 14 amino acids. J lost 5 bases, V lost 3 bases, and 6 bases had no gene match. Amplified TCR beta CDR3 regions were obtained using RNA transcripts as template. An opening RT-PCR round employed HTBI primers and preceded a second-round multiplex PCR. TCRdb redid the calling of the multiplex PCR reads with MiXCR, one entry per CDR3 protein. The repertoire holds about 550,000 distinct CDR3 sequences, with roughly 39% as singletons. The sequence derives from an adult man with Graves' hyperthyroidism. The sample consisted of peripheral blood or thyroid tissue (not recorded which). The chain uses TRBV14 and TRBJ2-5; 7 bases line up with TRBD2. The CDR3, as DNA: TGTGCCAGCAGCCAGCACGGGGGAGGGGAGACCCAGTACTTC. Translated: CASSQHGGGETQYF.